This T cell receptor beta chain was recorded in a study of preoperative IRX-2 immunotherapy in early breast cancer. V was shortened by 2 bases and J by 2 bases, with 13 bases between the two germline ends. The CDR3 runs 16 residues. Per the germline V gene, CDR1 is MNHEY and CDR2 is SMNVEV (reference sequence). Specified treatment: preoperative locoregional IRX-2 cytokine immunotherapy. Patients received preoperative, locoregional IRX-2 cytokine immunotherapy in a phase Ib study. Assay: immunoSEQ multiplex PCR; the TCRdb copy retains only in-frame clones and omits some. The sample contains some 30,000 clones, about 90% of which appear only once.

The sequence was obtained from a human donor with breast cancer. This specimen was taken from a patient treated with IRX-2 immunotherapy. V gene TRBV27 combines with J gene TRBJ2-1, with D maybe TRBD1 (7 bases). CDR3 amino acids: CASSLRAGQTYNEQFF. The CDR3 DNA reads TGTGCCAGCAGTTTAAGGGCGGGACAGACCTACAATGAGCAGTTCTTC.